These 22 T cell receptor beta chains share one sample of origin, sequenced in a study of blood T cell repertoires in COVID-19 (dated by TCRdb to the early 2020s). Library preparation used the immunoSEQ multiplex PCR assay. As stored in TCRdb, this immuneACCESS dataset retains in-frame rearrangements with V and J assigned. A fraction of the clones does not appear; measured against another copy, unresolved V genes explain less than half of the discrepancy, and the remainder lacks a known reason. For this sample the table gives 140,000 to 150,000 clones, of which 84% were detected only once. The top ten clonotypes cover roughly 10% of the sample. What was sequenced was peripheral blood. These receptors were collected from a man aged 60 to 75 with active or convalescent COVID-19.

This clone was seen a few times. J is TRBJ2-3 and V is TRBV6-5; 7 bases are a match to TRBD2. This CDR3 has 14 amino acids. Germline CDR1 and CDR2: MNHEY and SVGAGI. The V and J ends lost 8 bases and 0 bases, in that order; junction bases with no gene match: 5. The CDR3 DNA sequence: TGTGCCAGCGGGGGGGGGACTAGCACAGATACGCAGTATTTT. Amino acids: CASGGGTSTDTQYF.

As to this clone: The sample carries other DNA sequences with the same CDR3. The gene calls are TRBV5-6 and TRBJ1-2; perhaps TRBD1 as D (5 bases). The germline V gene encodes CDR1 SGHDT and CDR2 YYEEEE. Trimming took off 2 bases at V and 4 bases at J, with 9 bases between the two ends. CDR3 length: 13 amino acids. This chain's CDR3 is CASSLRGSYGYTF. CDR3 bases: TGTGCCAGCAGCTTAAGGGGTTCCTATGGCTACACCTTC.

The rearrangement links TRBV6-5 to TRBJ1-1; D unresolved. Trimming shortened V by 10 bases and J by 1 base, and 16 bases separated the two germline ends. Germline V lookup: CDR1 MNHEY, CDR2 SVGAGI. This CDR3 spans 14 amino acids. CDR3 region: CATTGGRTNTEAFF. The DNA for the CDR3 is TGTGCCACCACCGGCGGGCGGACGAACACTGAAGCTTTCTTT.

The chain recombines TRBV18 with TRBJ2-1; D may be TRBD1 (6 bases). The CDR3 is made up of 17 amino acids. Germline values: CDR1 KGHSH, CDR2 LQKENI. V gave up 0 bases and J gave up 4 bases, with 16 bases separating them. This chain's CDR3 is CASSPPGVQGTYNEQFF. CDR3 DNA: TGTGCCAGCTCACCACCGGGTGTACAGGGAACGTACAATGAGCAGTTCTTC.

The V gene is TRBV12-3 or TRBV12-4, the J gene TRBJ1-1; D uncertain. This CDR3 has 13 amino acids. With 3 bases removed from V and 4 bases from J, the gap between germline ends came to 9 bases. This chain's CDR3 is CASSFESSTEAFF. The CDR3, as DNA: TGTGCCAGCAGTTTCGAGAGTAGCACTGAAGCTTTCTTT.

The rearrangement joins TRBV27 to TRBJ2-7, with TRBD2 identical over 11 bases. CDR1 and CDR2 (germline): MNHEY, SMNVEV (reference sequence). V dropped 5 bases and J dropped 0; count of bases not matched to a gene: 6. This CDR3 is built from 16 residues. CDR3 sequence: CASSARGLAGSYEQYV. The CDR3 DNA reads as TGTGCCAGCAGTGCACGAGGACTAGCGGGCTCCTACGAGCAGTACGTC.

The chain joins TRBV5-6 to TRBJ2-1; TRBD1 might be the D (5 bases). The CDR3 contains 12 residues. The germline CDR1 and CDR2 sequences are SGHDT and YYEEEE. Deletions cut 4 bases from V and 13 bases from J, with 15 bases between. The CDR3 is CASSPELGQQFF. The CDR3 DNA reads TGTGCCAGCAGCCCAGAACTTGGACAACAGTTCTTC.

The chain links TRBV4-3 to TRBJ2-5, with 8 bases matching TRBD1. Germline V CDR1 and CDR2: LGHNA, YSLEER. Trimming cost V 4 bases and J 5 bases; bases outside gene matches: 6. This CDR3 contains 14 residues. The CDR3 nucleotides read TGCGCCAGCAGCCTCGGACAGGGAGTGGAGACCCAGTACTTC. Amino acid sequence: CASSLGQGVETQYF.

This chain connects TRBV6-6 to TRBJ2-3, with a possible D match to TRBD1 (6 bases). Trimming left V 6 bases short and J 2 bases short, with 12 bases between. The CDR3 loop spans 14 amino acids. Germline V gene sequence: CDR1 MNHNY, CDR2 SVGAGI (reference sequence). The CDR3 sequence is CASRLQGTTDTQYF. CDR3 bases: TGTGCCAGCAGACTACAGGGAACCACAGATACGCAGTATTTT.

This clone was picked up one time. The chain is built from TRBV7-9 and TRBJ2-5; TRBD2 agrees at 10 bases. The CDR3 contains 14 residues. V gave up 5 bases and J gave up 1 base; unmatched junction bases: 1. Germline V gene sequence: CDR1 SEHNR, CDR2 FQNEAQ (reference sequence). Here the CDR3 DNA reads TGTGCCAGCAGCCCTAGCGGGAGCCAAGAGACCCAGTACTTC. Translation: CASSPSGSQETQYF.

This clone has only a few counts. The J gene is TRBJ2-2, the V gene TRBV24-1; 10 bases align to TRBD1. Germline-derived CDR1 and CDR2 are KGHDR and SFDVKD. V gave up 4 bases and J gave up 3 bases; unmatched junction bases: 4. This CDR3 is built from 16 residues. The CDR3 sequence is CATSERTGGYTGELFF. For the CDR3, the DNA is TGTGCCACCAGTGAACGGACAGGGGGATACACCGGGGAGCTGTTTTTT.

The chain recombines TRBV9 with TRBJ2-2; D is possibly TRBD2 (5 bases). CDR1 and CDR2 from the germline V gene are SGDLS and YYNGEE. Trimming left V 3 bases short and J 6 bases short, with 9 bases between. The CDR3 contains 13 residues. Here the CDR3 DNA reads TGTGCCAGCAGCGAGGTAGCGTCCGGGGAGCTGTTTTTT. Encoded protein: CASSEVASGELFF.

The chain has TRBV20-1 and TRBJ1-2; 7 nucleotides match TRBD1. Germline V lookup: CDR1 DFQATT, CDR2 SNEGSKA (reference sequence). V shed 5 bases, J shed 8 bases, and the junction held 5 bases outside the gene matches. CDR3 length equals 11 residues. The CDR3 coding sequence is TGCAGTGCTCGCCTACAGGGGGGCTACACCTTC. This gives the protein CSARLQGGYTF.

V is TRBV9 and J is TRBJ2-5; 8 nucleotides align to TRBD1. V was clipped by 4 bases and J by 2 bases; unmatched bases: 4. Germline V gene sequence: CDR1 SGDLS, CDR2 YYNGEE. The CDR3 is made up of 14 amino acids. The DNA for the CDR3 is TGTGCCAGCAGCCCGGGACAGGAACAAGAGACCCAGTACTTC. This codes for CASSPGQEQETQYF.

The chain combines TRBV6-5 with TRBJ1-6; D may be TRBD1 (6 bases). The V end lost 6 bases, the J end lost 7 bases, and 13 bases lay between the germline ends. The length of the CDR3 is 14 residues. Germline assignment: CDR1 MNHEY and CDR2 SVGAGI. CDR3 sequence (DNA): TGTGCCAGCAGAATGGACAGAGTAAATTCACCCCTCCACTTT. Its protein product is CASRMDRVNSPLHF.

This clone was found once. The chain employs TRBV2 and TRBJ2-3; 9 nucleotides line up with TRBD2. The V segment lost 0 bases and the J segment 5 bases; nucleotides outside the gene matches: 3. The CDR3 spans 15 residues. Germline CDR1 and CDR2: SNHLY and FYNNEI. CDR3 sequence: CASSEAAGGLDTQYF. CDR3 nucleotides: TGTGCCAGCAGTGAAGCTGCGGGGGGGTTAGATACGCAGTATTTT.

This rearrangement joins TRBV5-1 to TRBJ1-2; a possible D gene is TRBD1 (6 bases). Trimming cost V 6 bases and J 3 bases, with 18 bases left between them. Germline values: CDR1 SGHRS, CDR2 YFSETQ. The length of the CDR3 is 15 residues. In DNA, the CDR3 is TGCGCCAGCAACCCGGGAGGGGGAAGTGACTATGGCTACACCTTC. Translated: CASNPGGGSDYGYTF.

This chain uses TRBV6-5 with TRBJ1-2; 10 bases fit TRBD1. Trimming at V came to 6 bases and at J to 6 bases, leaving 7 bases not matched to a gene. This CDR3 contains 14 residues. CDR1 MNHEY and CDR2 SVGAGI come from the germline V gene. In DNA, the CDR3 is TGTGCCAGCAGGGGGCTAGGACAGGGGGATGGCTACACCTTC. It yields the protein CASRGLGQGDGYTF.

The chain joins TRBV19 to TRBJ2-7; possible D gene TRBD2, 6 bases. Germline V CDR1 and CDR2: LNHDA, SQIVND (reference sequence). Trimming shortened V by 6 bases and J by 2 bases, and 14 bases separated the two germline ends. The CDR3 has 14 amino acids. The CDR3 DNA sequence: TGTGCCAGTAGAGAGGAGGGGTTGCCCTACGAGCAGTACTTC. As protein: CASREEGLPYEQYF.

This sequence joins TRBV19 and TRBJ1-3; 7 bases match TRBD1. Germline V gives CDR1 LNHDA, CDR2 SQIVND (reference sequence). V gave up 4 bases and J gave up 7 bases; unmatched junction bases: 7. The CDR3 has 14 amino acids. DNA of the CDR3: TGTGCCAGTAGTAGAGAGGGGGCGCGGAACACCATATATTTT. Residues: CASSREGARNTIYF.

V and J are TRBV6-6 and TRBJ2-7, with TRBD1 as a possible D gene (5 bases). The germline V gene encodes CDR1 MNHNY and CDR2 SVGAGI (reference sequence). V lost 6 bases and J 2 bases, leaving 14 bases between the germline ends. This CDR3 has 14 residues. The chain's CDR3 is CASRSIDSPYEQYV. For the CDR3, the DNA is TGTGCCAGCAGGTCGATAGACAGTCCCTACGAGCAGTACGTC.

In this sample, this clone turned up a few times. CDR3 nucleotide sequence: TGTGCCACCAGTGCTGAACAGGGATCGAAGACTGAAGCTTTCTTT. It specifies CATSAEQGSKTEAFF. The chain has TRBV24-1 and TRBJ1-1; a possible D gene is TRBD1 (6 bases). Germline V lookup: CDR1 KGHDR, CDR2 SFDVKD. This CDR3 has 15 residues. Between the trimmed V and J ends, which lost 5 bases and 5 bases, there was a span of 17 bases.